The next 14 T cell receptor beta chains were all read from a single sample in a study of T cell responses to AZD1222 COVID-19 vaccine (dated by TCRdb to about 2021). The meaning of the sample's time point label: baseline before first vaccination. Library construction relied on the immunoSEQ multiplex PCR assay. TCRdb took this table from immuneACCESS and kept in-frame rearrangements with V and J called. Such tables lack part of the clones; where checked against another copy, unresolved V genes explain under half of the gap, and the rest is unexplained. In all, the sample holds 160,000 or so clones, and 88% of those were seen once. The biggest ten clones account for more than 5% of the sample. The sample was peripheral blood, taken on day 0 of AZD1222 vaccination. Receptors originate from an adult in good health.

The rearrangement uses TRBV29-1 and TRBJ1-1; no clear D gene. Trimming cost V 1 base and J 0 bases, with 12 bases left between them. The germline V gene has CDR1 SQVTM and CDR2 ANQGSEA. CDR3 length: 15 amino acids. The DNA of the CDR3 is TGCAGCGTTGAAGGTTTCGGTAGCATGAACACTGAAGCTTTCTTT. Protein sequence: CSVEGFGSMNTEAFF.

The chain has TRBV28 and TRBJ1-3, with D unresolved. V lost 2 bases and J lost 3, with 11 bases in between. The CDR3 consists of 15 residues. Germline V lookup: CDR1 MDHEN, CDR2 SYDVKM. CDR3 sequence (DNA): TGTGCCAGCAGTTTAAGGGAATTTGGTGGAAACACCATATATTTT. It yields the protein CASSLREFGGNTIYF.

The V gene is TRBV30, the J gene TRBJ1-2; D is unresolved. From germline, CDR1 is GTSNPN and CDR2 SVGIG (reference sequence). CDR3 length: 11 amino acids. V shed 2 bases and J shed 4 bases, with 5 bases lying between them. The CDR3 region is CAWSPSYGYTF. In DNA form, the CDR3 reads TGTGCCTGGAGTCCCAGCTATGGCTACACCTTC. Looking up the rest from reference TRBV30 and TRBJ1-2 gives the full variable domain: SQTIHQWPATLVQPVGSPLSLECTVEGTSNPNLYWYRQAAGRGLQLLFYSVGIGQISSEVPQNLSASRPQDRQFILSSKKLLLSDSGFYLCAWSPSYGYTFGSGTRLTVV.

The chain is built from TRBV4-2 and TRBJ2-1, with D unclear. The CDR3 runs 15 residues. Trimming shortened V by 0 bases and J by 0 bases, and 6 bases separated the two germline ends. Germline V CDR1 and CDR2: LGHNA, YNFKEQ. This chain's CDR3 is CASSQEVSSYNEQFF. The CDR3 DNA sequence: TGTGCCAGCAGCCAAGAAGTAAGCTCCTACAATGAGCAGTTCTTC.

The J gene is TRBJ2-3, the V gene TRBV28, with 8 bases matching TRBD2. J was trimmed by 10 bases and V by 7 bases; bases with no gene match: 19. The CDR3 length is 16 residues. The germline gives CDR1 MDHEN, CDR2 SYDVKM. CDR3 amino acids: CASTLSGGRRVKAQYF. Written as DNA, the CDR3 is TGTGCCAGCACCCTATCGGGGGGGCGGCGGGTGAAAGCGCAGTATTTT.

The CDR3 loop is CASSYRDPTDTQYF. DNA of the CDR3: TGTGCCAGCAGTTACAGGGACCCCACAGATACGCAGTATTTT. The chain is built from TRBV6-5 and TRBJ2-3, with D possibly being TRBD1 or TRBD2 (5 bases each). The germline V and J ends were trimmed by 2 bases and 2 bases, with 8 bases remaining between them. CDR3 length: 14 amino acids. Germline CDR1 and CDR2: MNHEY and SVGAGI.

The chain joins TRBV6-2 or TRBV6-3 to TRBJ2-3; TRBD2 is a possible D gene (6 bases). Trimming stripped 6 bases from V and 5 bases from J, with 18 bases between. The CDR3 has 15 residues. Germline values: CDR1 MNHEY, CDR2 SVGEGT. In DNA form, the CDR3 reads TGTGCCAGCAGCCGCCGGACGGGAGAGGTAGATACGCAGTATTTT. This sequence encodes CASSRRTGEVDTQYF.

The chain couples TRBV14 to TRBJ1-1; D might be TRBD1 (6 bases). The germline V gene has CDR1 SGHDN and CDR2 FVKESK. This CDR3 comprises 14 residues. V was cut by 3 bases and J by 2 bases, with 10 bases left in between. The CDR3, as DNA: TGTGCCAGCAGCCATCTACAGGGTAACACTGAAGCTTTCTTT. Translated, it gives CASSHLQGNTEAFF.

The V call is TRBV28, the J call TRBJ2-5; 11 bases are a match to TRBD2. The CDR3 loop spans 14 amino acids. Looked up from germline, CDR1 is MDHEN and CDR2 is SYDVKM. The junction had 5 bases not matched to a gene; V was cut back by 6 bases and J by 5 bases. The CDR3 spells CASRGSGGVETQYF. CDR3 sequence (DNA): TGTGCCAGCAGGGGTAGCGGGGGGGTGGAGACCCAGTACTTC.

This clone was seen just once. V gene TRBV6-5 combines with J gene TRBJ1-1, with D hard to call. Germline CDR1 reads MNHEY; CDR2 reads SVGAGI. V shed 8 bases and J shed 1 base, with 11 bases lying between them. The CDR3 consists of 13 residues. The CDR3 region has the DNA TGTGCCAGCGACGGGATTCAGAACACTGAAGCTTTCTTT. It codes for CASDGIQNTEAFF.

V usage is TRBV19 and J usage is TRBJ1-5; TRBD1 aligns across 7 bases. The CDR3 has 14 residues. The germline V gene encodes CDR1 LNHDA and CDR2 SQIVND (reference sequence). The V and J ends lost 10 bases and 1 base, in that order; junction bases with no gene match: 7. CDR3 coding DNA: TGTGCCACCACAGGGGTTTTGAGCAATCAGCCCCAGCATTTT. Translating gives CATTGVLSNQPQHF.

This clone was detected once. The rearrangement uses TRBV9 and TRBJ1-2; possible D gene TRBD1, 5 bases. Trimming took 4 bases from V and 7 from J, leaving 14 bases between them. Germline V lookup: CDR1 SGDLS, CDR2 YYNGEE. This CDR3 region has 13 residues. The CDR3 coding sequence is TGTGCCAGCAGCCCCCCTGGGGCTGGTGGCTACACCTTC. Residues: CASSPPGAGGYTF.

The gene calls are TRBV28 and TRBJ2-7, with 13 bases that match TRBD2. This CDR3 spans 18 amino acids. Per germline, CDR1 MDHEN and CDR2 SYDVKM. The V gene end was trimmed by 6 bases and the J gene end by 4 bases; junction bases not matched to a gene: 15. CDR3 sequence reads: CASSPPRTSGSTYYEQYF. The CDR3 DNA sequence: TGTGCCAGCAGCCCACCCCGGACTAGCGGGAGTACGTATTACGAGCAGTACTTC.

Only one count was recorded for this clone. This chain connects TRBV7-9 to TRBJ1-4; no firm D call. Per germline, CDR1 SEHNR and CDR2 FQNEAQ (reference sequence). The V end was cut by 1 base, the J end by 5 bases, with 8 bases between. The CDR3 is 14 residues long. This CDR3 reads CASSLGQENEKLFF. The CDR3 DNA reads TGTGCCAGCAGCTTAGGTCAGGAAAATGAAAAACTGTTTTTT.